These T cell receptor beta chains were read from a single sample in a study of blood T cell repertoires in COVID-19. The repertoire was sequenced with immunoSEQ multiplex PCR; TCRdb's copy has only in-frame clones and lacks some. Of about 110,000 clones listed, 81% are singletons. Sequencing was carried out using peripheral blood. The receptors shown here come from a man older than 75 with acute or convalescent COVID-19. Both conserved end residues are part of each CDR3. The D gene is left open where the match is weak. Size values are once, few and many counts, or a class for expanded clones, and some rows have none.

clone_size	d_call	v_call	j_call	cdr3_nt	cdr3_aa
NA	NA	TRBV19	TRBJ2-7	TGTGCCAGTAGTATGCCCGGGACTCCCCCCTACGAGCAGTACTTC	CASSMPGTPPYEQYF
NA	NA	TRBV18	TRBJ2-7	TGTGCCAGCTCACCACCCTCTAAGAGGTACGAGCAGTACTTC	CASSPPSKRYEQYF
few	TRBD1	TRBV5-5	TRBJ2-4	TGTGCCAGCAGCTTCTTGACAGGGACCACCAAAAACATTCAGTACTTC	CASSFLTGTTKNIQYF
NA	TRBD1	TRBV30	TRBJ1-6	TGTGCCTGGCGGGGACAGTCAGCCTCACCCCTCCACTTT	CAWRGQSASPLHF
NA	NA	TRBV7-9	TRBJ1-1	TGTGCCAGCAGCTTAGGGGTACCACAGGGCACTGAAGCTTTCTTT	CASSLGVPQGTEAFF
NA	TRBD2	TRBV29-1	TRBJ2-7	TGCAGCGTTGGTGAGCGGGACCCCTACGAGCAGTACTTC	CSVGERDPYEQYF
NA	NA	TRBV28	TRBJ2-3	TGTGCCAGCAGTTTGCGACAGGTTCCAGGGGATACGCAGTATTTT	CASSLRQVPGDTQYF
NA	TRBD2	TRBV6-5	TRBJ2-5	TGTGCCAGCAGTTACTCGATAGCGGGAGGAGGGGAGACCCAGTACTTC	CASSYSIAGGGETQYF
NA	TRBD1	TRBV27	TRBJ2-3	TGTGCCAGCAGGGCGCCGGGACAGGGAGGGTATACGCAGTATTTT	CASRAPGQGGYTQYF
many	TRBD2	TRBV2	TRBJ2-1	TGTGCCAGCAGTGAAGACGGGGGGGCCCACAATGAGCAGTTCTTC	CASSEDGGAHNEQFF
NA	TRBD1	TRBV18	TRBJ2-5	TGTGCCAGCTCACAGGGAACAGGGGAAGAGACCCAGTACTTC	CASSQGTGEETQYF
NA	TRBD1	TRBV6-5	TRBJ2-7	TGTGCCAGCAGCCTGGCGCAACAGGGGGCTCTCGAGCAGTACTTC	CASSLAQQGALEQYF
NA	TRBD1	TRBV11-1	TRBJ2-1	TGTGCCAGCAGCTTACTCGGGACAGGTTCGAATGAGCAGTTCTTC	CASSLLGTGSNEQFF
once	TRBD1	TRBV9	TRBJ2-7	TGTGCCAGCAGCGTAGCACAGGGGGCCTACGAGCAGTACTTC	CASSVAQGAYEQYF
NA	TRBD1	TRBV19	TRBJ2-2	TGTGCCAGTAGCTCCGGACAGGGGGACACCGGGGAGCTGTTTTTT	CASSSGQGDTGELFF
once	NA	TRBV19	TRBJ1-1	TGTGCCAGTAGTATAATCTCGGCAGGGAACACTGAAGCTTTCTTT	CASSIISAGNTEAFF
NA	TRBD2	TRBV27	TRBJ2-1	TGTGCCAGCACCCTAGGCGCCCTAGCGGGAGTGTACAATGAGCAGTTCTTC	CASTLGALAGVYNEQFF
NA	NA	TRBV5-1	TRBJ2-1	TGCGCCAGCCTGGCCCCTGGGGAGTTTAACAATGAGCAGTTCTTC	CASLAPGEFNNEQFF
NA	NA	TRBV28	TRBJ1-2	TGTGCCAGCAGTTTATATGGCAGGGGTACTGGTGGCTACACCTTC	CASSLYGRGTGGYTF
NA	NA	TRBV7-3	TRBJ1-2	TGTGCCAGCAGCTTAACGTACAGGGATGGCTACACCTTC	CASSLTYRDGYTF
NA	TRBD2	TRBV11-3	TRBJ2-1	TGTGCCAGCAGCTTACGGGCCGGGACTAGCGGGAACAATGAGCAGTTCTTC	CASSLRAGTSGNNEQFF
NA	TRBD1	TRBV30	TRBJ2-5	TGTGCCTGGAGTTACAGGGGCCTCCGGAAGACCCAGTACTTC	CAWSYRGLRKTQYF
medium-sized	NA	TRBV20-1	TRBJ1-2	TGCAGTGGCTACTCTAACTATGGCTACACCTTC	CSGYSNYGYTF
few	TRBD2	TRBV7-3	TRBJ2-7	TGTGCCAGCAGGCAGGGACTAGCGGGCCCCTACGAGCAGTACTTC	CASRQGLAGPYEQYF
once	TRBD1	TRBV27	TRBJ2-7	TGTGCCAGCAGTCCCGGGACAGGCGGTTACGAGCAGTACTTC	CASSPGTGGYEQYF
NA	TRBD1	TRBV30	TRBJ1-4	TGTGCCTGCAGCCGGACAGGAGCGGGTGAAAAACTGTTTTTT	CACSRTGAGEKLFF
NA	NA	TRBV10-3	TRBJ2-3	TGTGCCATCGGGGCGGAGAGCACAGATACGCAGTATTTT	CAIGAESTDTQYF
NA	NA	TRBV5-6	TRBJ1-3	TGTGCCAGCAGCTCGAATGCTAGGGGACTCCGAGTCTCTGGAAACACCATATATTTT	CASSSNARGLRVSGNTIYF
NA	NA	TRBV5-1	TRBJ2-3	TGCGCCAGCAGCTTGGACAGGGACACAGATACGCAGTATTTT	CASSLDRDTDTQYF
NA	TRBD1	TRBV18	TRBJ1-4	TGTGCCAGCTCACCCCAGACAGGGGAGACTAATGAAAAACTGTTTTTT	CASSPQTGETNEKLFF
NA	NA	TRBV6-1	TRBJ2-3	TGTGCCAGCACCCTAGCGATCAGCACAGATACGCAGTATTTT	CASTLAISTDTQYF
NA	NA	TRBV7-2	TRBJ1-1	TGTGCCAGCAGCTTACCCCCTTTGGGGCAGACTGAAGCTTTCTTT	CASSLPPLGQTEAFF
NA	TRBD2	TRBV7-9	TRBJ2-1	TGTGCCAGCAGCCACAAGCGGGAGTACAATGAGCAGTTCTTC	CASSHKREYNEQFF